This T cell receptor beta chain stems from a study of blood T cell repertoires in COVID-19 (dated by TCRdb to the early 2020s). Regarding the complete study: Samples from collaborators originated in the United States, Italy and Spain and spanned both the acute and convalescent phases of COVID-19. Deeply sampled blood TCRbeta repertoires from subjects exposed to, actively infected with, or recovered from COVID-19 were included in the dataset. The repertoires were released in a freely available public database meant as a resource for research on the immune response to SARS-CoV-2. The samples were drawn from two sources: the first 160 participants of the ongoing ImmuneRACE study, and some 1,300 subjects contributed by 6 global collaborators. Where available, HLA class I and class II types were taken from metadata supplied by the sample provider and were not determined by assay-based typing. The material from the prospective study consisted of cDNA or gDNA derived from T cells, B-cell-depleted T cells, or PBMCs. The sample metadata nearly always contained a de-identified subject ID, COVID-19 status, age in years and sex.

Participants in the prospective study were aged about 18 to 90 years, lived in under 30 United States geographic areas, and enrolled through a virtual design. Cohort assignment in the prospective study relied on participant-reported clinical history from a screening survey and a study questionnaire. In the prospective study, mobile phlebotomists collected whole blood, serum and a nasopharyngeal or oropharyngeal swab from each participant. Participants in the prospective study had the option to provide additional blood draws and questionnaires over an approximately two-month period. Before DNA extraction, prospective study blood samples were shipped either frozen or at room temperature. V is cut back by 6 bases and J by 7 bases, with 8 bases in the junction unmatched. Including cysteine and phenylalanine, the CDR3 has 13 amino acids. The DNA shown is the 39-base CDR3, in frame from base 1. Summary of the overall study and its limitations: The amount of clinical and demographic metadata varied by source and participant and was provided uncurated.

A word on this clone: No antigen is known for it. No quality values exist for individual bases; no much larger clone is one base distant.

The immunoSEQ Assay, a bias-controlled multiplex PCR, was used to amplify TCRbeta CDR3 regions from genomic DNA. The study's own analysis went as follows. Within the assay, amplification of reference gene primers was used to estimate how many nucleated cells each sample contained. To quantify the absolute abundance of each unique TCRbeta CDR3 rearrangement, sequence reads were collapsed and filtered. For each sample, productive Simpson clonality was calculated as the square root of Simpson's diversity index over productive rearrangements. Imported from immuneACCESS, the table was reduced by TCRdb to in-frame sequences with V and J called. These copies leave out some clones; in studies compared against another copy, an unresolved V gene accounts for under half, and the cause of the remainder is not known. V, J and clone size derive from that table, while D and trimming were established from the DNA sequence. This sample holds some 270,000 clones; 75% to 85% were observed only once. The leading ten clones occupy approximately 9.1% of the sample.

The sequence was obtained from a woman aged 50 to 60 with acute COVID-19. Sequenced material: PBMCs or T cells enriched from blood (not recorded which). Recombination joined TRBV12-3 or TRBV12-4 with TRBJ1-2; 7 bases in between match TRBD1. The CDR3 here reads CASSVTGVFGYTF. The sequenced DNA is TGTGCCAGCAGCGTCACAGGGGTATTTGGCTACACCTTC.